The next 30 T cell receptor beta chains were all read from a single sample in a study of cytomegalovirus exposure and HLA in healthy donors. PCR was performed using 60 Vbeta and 13 Jbeta primers. The protocol was immunoSEQ multiplex PCR, while the TCRdb copy is restricted to in-frame clones and leaves out a portion. The table includes 100,000 to 150,000 clones, about 79% detected once. Sequences were obtained from PBMCs. Receptor source: a woman aged 50 to 60 in good health and CMV-seronegative.

V and J are TRBV7-2 and TRBJ2-2; 8 bases align to TRBD1. CDR3 length equals 15 residues. The germline V gene has CDR1 SGHTA and CDR2 FQGNSA. The V segment lost 5 bases and the J segment 4 bases; nucleotides outside the gene matches: 6. The CDR3 reads CASSKDRVSTGELFF. The CDR3 DNA sequence: TGTGCCAGCAGCAAGGACAGGGTCAGCACCGGGGAGCTGTTTTTT.

This clone was counted between two and nine times. At one of its ends the junction is not consistent with the germline gene, which may arise from a read error. The J gene is TRBJ2-7, the V gene TRBV7-9, with a weak D call TRBD2 (6 bases). The germline V gene has CDR1 SEHNR and CDR2 FQNEAQ (reference sequence). The CDR3 length is 17 residues. The CDR3 DNA is TGTTCCAGCAGCTTAACTGGGACTCCCCCCAATTATGACGAGCAGTACTTC. This translates into CSSSLTGTPPNYDEQYF.

V usage is TRBV15 and J usage is TRBJ1-1; TRBD1 aligns across 7 bases. The junction had 14 bases not matched to a gene; V was cut back by 6 bases and J by 10 bases. The CDR3 contains 14 residues. Per germline, CDR1 LNHNV and CDR2 YYDKDF (reference sequence). In DNA, the CDR3 is TGTGCCACCAGAGATGCGACAGGGCTTATGGGAGCTTTCTTT. Translated, it gives CATRDATGLMGAFF.

As concerns this clone: The junction shows a germline mismatch at one end, possibly a read error. The chain combines TRBV7-9 with TRBJ1-2, with 7 bases lining up with TRBD1. Germline V gene data show CDR1 as SEHNR and CDR2 as FQNEAQ (reference sequence). CDR3 length: 17 residues. Here the CDR3 DNA reads TGTTCCAGCAGGCCTGACAGGGACGGGCTGGTTAACTATGGCTACACCTTC. This gives the protein CSSRPDRDGLVNYGYTF. Variable domain in full (rest from reference TRBV7-9 and TRBJ1-2): DTGVSQNPRHKITKRGQNVTFRCDPISEHNRLYWYRQTLGQGPEFLTYFQNEAQLEKSRLLSDRFSAERPKGSFSTLEIQRTEQGDSAMYLCSSRPDRDGLVNYGYTFGSGTRLTVV.

The chain links TRBV30 to TRBJ1-3; TRBD1 might be the D (5 bases). Trimming pared 4 bases from V and 0 bases from J, leaving 10 bases between. CDR1 is GTSNPN and CDR2 is SVGIG in the germline V gene (reference sequence). There are 14 residues in the CDR3. The CDR3 DNA reads TGTGCCTGGACCAGACAGAGCTCTGGAAACACCATATATTTT. It yields the protein CAWTRQSSGNTIYF.

The V and J genes are TRBV2 and TRBJ1-1, with TRBD1 matching 9 bases. The CDR3 is 13 residues long. The ends lost 6 bases at V and 11 bases at J; junction bases unmatched: 10. Germline lookup yields CDR1 SNHLY and CDR2 FYNNEI. The CDR3 DNA reads as TGTGCCAGCAGGTACAGGGGGCTGCTGCGGGCTTTCTTT. This encodes CASRYRGLLRAFF.

V and J are TRBV28 and TRBJ1-1; unclear D gene. Trimming shortened V by 6 bases and J by 6 bases, and 11 bases separated the two germline ends. The CDR3 covers 12 residues. CDR1 and CDR2 (germline): MDHEN, SYDVKM. In DNA, the CDR3 is TGTGCCAGCAGGCATCAGTACGCTGAAGCTTTCTTT. It yields the protein CASRHQYAEAFF. Together with reference TRBV28 and TRBJ1-1, the CDR3 gives the full variable domain: DVKVTQSSRYLVKRTGEKVFLECVQDMDHENMFWYRQDPGLGLRLIYFSYDVKMKEKGDIPEGYSVSREKKERFSLILESASTNQTSMYLCASRHQYAEAFFGQGTRLTVV.

This chain uses TRBV5-4 with TRBJ2-5, with 8 bases that match TRBD1. The CDR3 is 14 amino acids. Germline V gene lookup returns CDR1 SGHNT and CDR2 YYREEE (reference sequence). The V segment lost 4 bases and the J segment 2 bases; nucleotides outside the gene matches: 4. CDR3 bases: TGTGCCAGCAGCCCCGGACAGGGTCAAGAGACCCAGTACTTC. Translated, it gives CASSPGQGQETQYF.

A single count supports this clone. This chain uses TRBV7-3 with TRBJ2-7, with TRBD2 matching over 9 bases. Germline loops: CDR1 SGHTA, CDR2 FQGTGA. The CDR3 totals 17 residues. V gave up 2 bases and J gave up 0 bases; unmatched junction bases: 8. The CDR3 protein is CASSLRLAGPYSYEQYF. Written as DNA, the CDR3 is TGTGCCAGCAGCTTACGGCTAGCGGGACCCTACTCCTACGAGCAGTACTTC. The complete variable domain, with remaining parts taken from reference TRBV7-3 and TRBJ2-7, reads GAGVSQTPSNKVTEKGKYVELRCDPISGHTALYWYRQSLGQGPEFLIYFQGTGAADDSGLPNDRFFAVRPEGSVSTLKIQRTERGDSAVYLCASSLRLAGPYSYEQYFGPGTRLTVT.

This clone was observed a handful of times. The rearrangement uses TRBV11-2 and TRBJ2-5, with 7 bases matching TRBD2. The CDR3 is 14 residues long. Germline assignment: CDR1 SGHAT and CDR2 FQNNGV. The V gene end was trimmed by 4 bases and the J gene end by 6 bases; junction bases not matched to a gene: 8. The CDR3 bases are TGTGCCAGCAGCTCCCTTGGGGGGGAACAGACCCAGTACTTC. Its protein product is CASSSLGGEQTQYF.

The chain joins TRBV19 to TRBJ1-2; D remains ambiguous. The CDR3 runs 15 residues. The germline gives CDR1 LNHDA, CDR2 SQIVND (reference sequence). Trimming left V 5 bases short and J 0 bases short, with 13 bases between. The CDR3 DNA reads as TGTGCCAGTAGTTCCGCGAGGCGTTCTAACTATGGCTACACCTTC. This sequence encodes CASSSARRSNYGYTF.

This clone was found a few times. The J gene is TRBJ1-5, the V gene TRBV29-1; 7 bases agree with TRBD1. Germline V gene sequence: CDR1 SQVTM, CDR2 ANQGSEA. This CDR3 spans 13 amino acids. Trimming cost V 6 bases and J 5 bases; bases outside gene matches: 7. The CDR3 loop is CSVAGGGDQPQHF. CDR3 DNA sequence: TGCAGCGTAGCAGGGGGTGGTGATCAGCCCCAGCATTTT. Filled out from reference TRBV29-1 and TRBJ1-5, the complete variable domain reads SAVISQKPSRDICQRGTSLTIQCQVDSQVTMMFWYRQQPGQSLTLIATANQGSEATYESGFVIDKFPISRPNLTFSTLTVSNMSPEDSSIYLCSVAGGGDQPQHFGDGTRLSIL.

Comment on this clone: Other DNA sequences of this sample code for an identical CDR3. J is TRBJ1-2 and V is TRBV9; D is possibly TRBD1 (5 bases). The CDR3 contains 14 residues. Trimming took off 3 bases at V and 2 bases at J, with 11 bases between the two ends. In germline, CDR1 is SGDLS, CDR2 YYNGEE. CDR3: CASSASGQNYGYTF. The CDR3 region has the DNA TGTGCCAGCAGCGCTTCAGGGCAGAACTATGGCTACACCTTC.

J is TRBJ2-2 and V is TRBV28, with 11 bases that match TRBD2. Trimming took 2 bases from V and 5 from J; bases not matched to a gene: 10. Germline V CDR1 and CDR2: MDHEN, SYDVKM. This CDR3 spans 18 amino acids. Here the CDR3 reads CASSLTASGRRSTGELFF. The CDR3 DNA is TGTGCCAGCAGTTTAACTGCTAGCGGGAGGCGGAGTACCGGGGAGCTGTTTTTT.

The rearrangement links TRBV30 to TRBJ2-5; a possible D gene is TRBD2 (6 bases). The CDR3 is made up of 13 amino acids. Trimming took 8 bases from V and 10 from J, leaving 23 bases between them. The germline CDR1 and CDR2 sequences are GTSNPN and SVGIG (reference sequence). CDR3 in DNA: TGTGCCCGGAAAACGGACGAGGAGGAGGGCCAGTACTTC. Protein: CARKTDEEEGQYF.

The chain uses TRBV7-6 and TRBJ2-2; 9 nucleotides line up with TRBD1. CDR3 length: 15 residues. Germline assignment: CDR1 SGHVS and CDR2 FNYEAQ. Trimming at V came to 3 bases and at J to 7 bases, leaving 6 bases not matched to a gene. The CDR3 loop is CASSFGDRVIGELFF. In DNA, the CDR3 is TGTGCCAGCAGCTTCGGGGACAGGGTTATCGGGGAGCTGTTTTTT.

The chain recombines TRBV29-1 with TRBJ2-1; 8 bases fit TRBD2. From germline, CDR1 is SQVTM and CDR2 ANQGSEA. The CDR3 length is 17 residues. After removal of 0 bases from V and 4 bases from J, the junction contained 11 bases not matched to a gene. CDR3 region: CSVEDPVGSGIYNEQFF. The CDR3 nucleotides read TGCAGCGTTGAAGATCCTGTTGGTAGCGGGATATACAATGAGCAGTTCTTC.

The rearrangement uses TRBV7-7 and TRBJ2-5; D is possibly TRBD1 (5 bases). Germline lookup yields CDR1 SSHAT and CDR2 FNYEAQ (reference sequence). Trimming left V 3 bases short and J 4 bases short, with 9 bases between. This CDR3 has 13 residues. The CDR3 nucleotides are TGTGCCAGCAGCTTGGGGCGCACAGAGACCCAGTACTTC. The encoded protein is CASSLGRTETQYF. The whole variable domain, filled in from reference TRBV7-7 and TRBJ2-5, reads GAGVSQSPRYKVTKRGQDVTLRCDPISSHATLYWYQQALGQGPEFLTYFNYEAQPDKSGLPSDRFSAERPEGSISTLTIQRTEQRDSAMYRCASSLGRTETQYFGPGTRLLVL.

The DNA for the CDR3 is TGTGCCAGCAGCCAGGCAGGGGGCGGTGAAAAACTGTTTTTT. It specifies CASSQAGGGEKLFF. The chain joins TRBV4-2 to TRBJ1-4, with 8 bases that match TRBD1. Looked up from germline, CDR1 is LGHNA and CDR2 is YNFKEQ. The trim removed 3 bases at V and 7 bases at J, leaving 4 bases unmatched. The CDR3 extends over 14 amino acids.

CDR3 in amino acids: CAWRQGNYGYTF. CDR3 bases: TGTGCCTGGCGACAGGGCAACTATGGCTACACCTTC. V is TRBV30 and J is TRBJ1-2, with 7 positions matching TRBD1. The V and J ends lost 5 bases and 2 bases, in that order; junction bases with no gene match: 2. CDR3 length: 12 amino acids. The V gene's germline CDR1 is GTSNPN and CDR2 SVGIG (reference sequence).

V and J are TRBV28 and TRBJ2-1; 13 bases agree with TRBD2. This CDR3 region has 20 residues. The germline CDR1 and CDR2 sequences are MDHEN and SYDVKM. V was clipped by 3 bases and J by 0 bases; unmatched bases: 11. This CDR3 is CASSLFGLGLAGNSYNEQFF. CDR3 in DNA: TGTGCCAGCAGTTTGTTCGGGCTGGGACTAGCGGGAAACTCCTACAATGAGCAGTTCTTC. Full variable domain (missing parts from reference TRBV28 and TRBJ2-1): DVKVTQSSRYLVKRTGEKVFLECVQDMDHENMFWYRQDPGLGLRLIYFSYDVKMKEKGDIPEGYSVSREKKERFSLILESASTNQTSMYLCASSLFGLGLAGNSYNEQFFGPGTRLTVL.

The chain joins TRBV5-4 to TRBJ2-3; 11 nucleotides agree with TRBD2. This CDR3 spans 15 amino acids. V lost 4 bases, J lost 3 bases, and 4 bases stayed unmatched. CDR1 and CDR2 from the germline V gene are SGHNT and YYREEE (reference sequence). DNA for the CDR3: TGTGCCAGCAGCCAGACTAGCGGGGCGACAGATACGCAGTATTTT. This codes for CASSQTSGATDTQYF.

The rearrangement uses TRBV11-1 and TRBJ1-1; possible D gene TRBD1, 5 bases. The CDR3 spans 13 residues. Trimming left V 8 bases short and J 0 bases short, with 10 bases between. The germline V gene encodes CDR1 SGHAT and CDR2 FQDESV (reference sequence). The CDR3 coding sequence is TGTGCCAGCGGGGCACCCGTGAACACTGAAGCTTTCTTT. Translation gives CASGAPVNTEAFF.

This clone was recorded a few times. The rearrangement joins TRBV7-9 to TRBJ1-5, with D tentatively TRBD1 (5 bases). V dropped 2 bases and J dropped 7 bases, with 9 bases sitting between them. CDR1 is SEHNR, CDR2 FQNEAQ, per germline (reference sequence). The CDR3 is made up of 13 amino acids. CDR3 residues: CASSLSGDQPQHF. CDR3 bases: TGTGCCAGCAGCTTATCGGGGGACCAGCCCCAGCATTTT.

The J gene is TRBJ1-5, the V gene TRBV9; D is perhaps TRBD1 (6 bases). The V gene's germline CDR1 is SGDLS and CDR2 YYNGEE. The V end was cut by 3 bases, the J end by 1 base, with 8 bases between. The CDR3 sequence is 14 residues long. This CDR3 reads CASSGTGSNQPQHF. CDR3 nucleotides: TGTGCCAGCAGCGGTACAGGGAGCAATCAGCCCCAGCATTTT.

This chain uses TRBV4-3 with TRBJ1-4; a possible D gene is TRBD1 (5 bases). V was shortened by 0 bases and J by 2 bases, with 10 bases between the two germline ends. The CDR3 extends over 16 amino acids. The V gene's germline CDR1 is LGHNA and CDR2 YSLEER. The CDR3 here is CASSQDTGLTNEKLFF. CDR3 DNA: TGCGCCAGCAGCCAAGATACGGGACTGACTAATGAAAAACTGTTTTTT.

This clone was found once. V usage is TRBV7-9 and J usage is TRBJ2-3, with D possibly matching TRBD1 (5 bases). CDR3 length equals 16 residues. V lost 3 bases and J 4 bases, leaving 17 bases between the germline ends. CDR1 is SEHNR, CDR2 FQNEAQ, per germline (reference sequence). The CDR3 region has the DNA TGTGCCAGCAGCTTTCAGGGCAGCCTAATCGCAGATACGCAGTATTTT. Translating gives CASSFQGSLIADTQYF.

The V gene is TRBV15, the J gene TRBJ1-4; maybe TRBD1 (6 bases). Germline V gives CDR1 LNHNV, CDR2 YYDKDF (reference sequence). V was clipped by 0 bases and J by 2 bases, with 16 bases between them. The CDR3 loop spans 18 amino acids. CDR3 protein: CATSRDLAGGATNEKLFF. DNA for the CDR3: TGTGCCACCAGCAGAGATCTGGCGGGGGGCGCGACTAATGAAAAACTGTTTTTT.

This clone was seen only once. The gene calls are TRBV5-1 and TRBJ2-3, with a possible D match to TRBD2 (5 bases). From germline, CDR1 is SGHRS and CDR2 YFSETQ. The CDR3 covers 16 residues. V was cut by 1 base and J by 2 bases, with 14 bases left in between. CDR3 DNA: TGCGCCAGCAGCTTGAGATCCGTCGGGATCACAGATACGCAGTATTTT. The encoded protein is CASSLRSVGITDTQYF.

The chain joins TRBV7-2 to TRBJ2-7; 12 bases match TRBD2. Looked up from germline, CDR1 is SGHTA and CDR2 is FQGNSA. The CDR3 consists of 14 residues. Germline trimming cut 4 bases from V and 4 bases from J; bases unmatched to any gene: 2. The CDR3 sequence: CASSSGTSGYEQYF. CDR3 bases: TGTGCCAGCAGCTCCGGGACTAGCGGGTACGAGCAGTACTTC.